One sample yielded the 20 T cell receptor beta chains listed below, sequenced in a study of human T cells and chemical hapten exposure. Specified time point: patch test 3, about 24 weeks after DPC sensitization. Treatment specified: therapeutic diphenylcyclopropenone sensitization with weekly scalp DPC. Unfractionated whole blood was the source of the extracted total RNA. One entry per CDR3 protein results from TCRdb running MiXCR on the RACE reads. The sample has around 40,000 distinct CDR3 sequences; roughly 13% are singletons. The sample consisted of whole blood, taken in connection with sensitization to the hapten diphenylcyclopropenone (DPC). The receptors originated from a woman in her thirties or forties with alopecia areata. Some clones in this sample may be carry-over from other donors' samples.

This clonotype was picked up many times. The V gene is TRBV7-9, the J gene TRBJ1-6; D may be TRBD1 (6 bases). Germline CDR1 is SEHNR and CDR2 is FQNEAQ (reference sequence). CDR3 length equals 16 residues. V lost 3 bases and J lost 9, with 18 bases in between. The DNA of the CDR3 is TGTGCCAGCAGCTTGACAGGACTCACCTCTCGTTCACCCCTCCACTTT. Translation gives CASSLTGLTSRSPLHF.

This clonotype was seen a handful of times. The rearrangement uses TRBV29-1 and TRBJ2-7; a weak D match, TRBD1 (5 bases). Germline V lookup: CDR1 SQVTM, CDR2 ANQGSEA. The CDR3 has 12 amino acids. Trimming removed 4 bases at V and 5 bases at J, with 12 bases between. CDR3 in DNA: TGCAGCGTTGTTCCAGGGATCAACGAGCAGTACTTC. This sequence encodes CSVVPGINEQYF.

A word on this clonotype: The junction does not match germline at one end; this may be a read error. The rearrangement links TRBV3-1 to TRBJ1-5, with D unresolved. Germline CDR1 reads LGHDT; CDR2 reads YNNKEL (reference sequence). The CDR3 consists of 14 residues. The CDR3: CPSSQDTRSQPQHF. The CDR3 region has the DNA TGTCCCAGCAGCCAAGATACGCGGAGTCAGCCCCAGCATTTT.

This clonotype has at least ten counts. The DNA of the CDR3 is TGTGCCAGCTCACCCCAGCGGGAGGACACCGGGGAGCTGTTTTTT. Translated, it gives CASSPQREDTGELFF. The chain is built from TRBV18 and TRBJ2-2; TRBD2 aligns across 9 bases. The length of the CDR3 is 15 residues. From germline, CDR1 is KGHSH and CDR2 LQKENI. With V trimmed by 3 bases and J by 3 bases, 2 bases remained unmatched.

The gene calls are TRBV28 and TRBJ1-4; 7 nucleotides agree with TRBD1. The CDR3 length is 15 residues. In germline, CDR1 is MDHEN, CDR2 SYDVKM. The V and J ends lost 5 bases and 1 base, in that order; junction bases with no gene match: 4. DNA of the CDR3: TGTGCCAGCAGTCCAGGGGGTAGAACTAATGAAAAACTGTTTTTT. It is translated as CASSPGGRTNEKLFF.

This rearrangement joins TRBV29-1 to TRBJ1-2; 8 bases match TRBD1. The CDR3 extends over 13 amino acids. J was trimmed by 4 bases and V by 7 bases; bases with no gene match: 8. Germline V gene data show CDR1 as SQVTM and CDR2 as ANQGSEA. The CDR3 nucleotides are TGCAGCGCAGGGGGCGCGGGGAGCTATGGCTACACCTTC. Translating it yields CSAGGAGSYGYTF.

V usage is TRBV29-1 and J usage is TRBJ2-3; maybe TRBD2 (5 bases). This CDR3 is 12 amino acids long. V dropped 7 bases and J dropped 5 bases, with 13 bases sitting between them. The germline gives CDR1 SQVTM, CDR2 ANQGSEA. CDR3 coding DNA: TGCAGCGCGAGCCCGGGGATAGATACGCAGTATTTT. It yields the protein CSASPGIDTQYF.

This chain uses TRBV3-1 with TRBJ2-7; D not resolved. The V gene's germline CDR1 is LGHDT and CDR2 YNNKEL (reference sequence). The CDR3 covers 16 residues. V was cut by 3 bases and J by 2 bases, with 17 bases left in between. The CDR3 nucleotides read TGTGCCAGCAGCCACTTTACCGGCCTTGAGGCCTACGAGCAGTACTTC. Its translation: CASSHFTGLEAYEQYF.

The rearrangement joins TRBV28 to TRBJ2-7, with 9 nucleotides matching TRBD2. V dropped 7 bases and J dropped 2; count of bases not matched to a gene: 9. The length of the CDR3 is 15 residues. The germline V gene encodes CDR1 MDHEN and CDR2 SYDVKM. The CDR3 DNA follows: TGTGCCAGCACCCCGGGGCTAGCGGGGACCTACGAGCAGTACTTC. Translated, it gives CASTPGLAGTYEQYF.

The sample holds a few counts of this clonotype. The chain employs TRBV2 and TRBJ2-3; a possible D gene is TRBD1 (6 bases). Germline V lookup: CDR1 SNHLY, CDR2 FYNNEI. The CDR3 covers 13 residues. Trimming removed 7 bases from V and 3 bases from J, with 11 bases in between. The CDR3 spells CASTTGVTDTQYF. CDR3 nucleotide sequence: TGTGCCAGCACGACAGGAGTTACAGATACGCAGTATTTT. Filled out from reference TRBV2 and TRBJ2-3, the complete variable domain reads EPEVTQTPSHQVTQMGQEVILRCVPISNHLYFYWYRQILGQKVEFLVSFYNNEISEKSEIFDDQFSVERPDGSNFTLKIRSTKLEDSAMYFCASTTGVTDTQYFGPGTRLTVL.

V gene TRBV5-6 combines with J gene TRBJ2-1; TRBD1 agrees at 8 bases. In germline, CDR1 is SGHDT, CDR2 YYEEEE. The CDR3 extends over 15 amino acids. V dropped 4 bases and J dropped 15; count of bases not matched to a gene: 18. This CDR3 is CASSPSTGAIHVWFF. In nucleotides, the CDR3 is TGTGCCAGCAGCCCGTCGACAGGGGCCATACATGTGTGGTTCTTC.

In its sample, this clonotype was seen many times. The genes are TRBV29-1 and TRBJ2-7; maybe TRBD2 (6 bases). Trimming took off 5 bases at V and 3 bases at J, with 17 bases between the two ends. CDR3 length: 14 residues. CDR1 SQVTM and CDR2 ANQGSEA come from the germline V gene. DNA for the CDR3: TGCAGCGTTCTTGCGGTGGGGAGGCTCTACGAGCAGTACTTC. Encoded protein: CSVLAVGRLYEQYF.

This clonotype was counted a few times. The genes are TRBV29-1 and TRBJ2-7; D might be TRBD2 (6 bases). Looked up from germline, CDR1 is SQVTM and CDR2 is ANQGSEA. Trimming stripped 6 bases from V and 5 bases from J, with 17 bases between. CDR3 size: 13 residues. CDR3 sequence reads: CSVHTEGIHEQYF. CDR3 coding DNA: TGCAGCGTCCACACGGAGGGTATCCACGAGCAGTACTTC.

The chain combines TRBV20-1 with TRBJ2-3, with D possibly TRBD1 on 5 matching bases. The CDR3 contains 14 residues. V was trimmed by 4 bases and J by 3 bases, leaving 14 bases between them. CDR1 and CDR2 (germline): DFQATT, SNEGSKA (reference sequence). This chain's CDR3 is CSANQGLTTDTQYF. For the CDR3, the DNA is TGCAGTGCTAACCAGGGCCTGACGACAGATACGCAGTATTTT.

The CDR3 nucleotides are TGTGCCAGCAGTGTCCAGGGCGGTGAGCAGTTCTTC. This gives the protein CASSVQGGEQFF. The rearrangement uses TRBV2 and TRBJ2-1; D perhaps matches TRBD1 (5 bases). Deletions cut 4 bases from V and 9 bases from J, with 10 bases between. CDR1 and CDR2 from the germline V gene are SNHLY and FYNNEI. The CDR3 covers 12 residues.

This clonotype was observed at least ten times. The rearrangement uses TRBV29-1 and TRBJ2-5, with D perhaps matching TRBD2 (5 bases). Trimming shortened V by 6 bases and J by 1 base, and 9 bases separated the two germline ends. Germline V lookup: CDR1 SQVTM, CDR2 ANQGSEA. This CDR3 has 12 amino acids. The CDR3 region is CSVLGVQETQYF. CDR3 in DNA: TGCAGCGTCTTGGGAGTCCAAGAGACCCAGTACTTC.

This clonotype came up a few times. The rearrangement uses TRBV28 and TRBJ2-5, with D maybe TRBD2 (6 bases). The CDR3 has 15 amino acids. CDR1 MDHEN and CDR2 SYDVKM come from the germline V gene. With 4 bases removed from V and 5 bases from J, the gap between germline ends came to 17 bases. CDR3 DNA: TGTGCCAGCAGTTCCCTGGGACTTCTCGAGGAGACCCAGTACTTC. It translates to CASSSLGLLEETQYF.

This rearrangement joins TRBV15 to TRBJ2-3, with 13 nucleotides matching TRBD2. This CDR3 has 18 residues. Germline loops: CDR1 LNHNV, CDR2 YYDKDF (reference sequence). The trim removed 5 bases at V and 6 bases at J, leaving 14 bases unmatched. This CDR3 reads CATSATTSGRPPRDTQYF. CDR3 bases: TGTGCCACCAGCGCCACGACTAGCGGGAGGCCCCCCCGCGATACGCAGTATTTT. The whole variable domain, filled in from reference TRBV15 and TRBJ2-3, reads DAMVIQNPRYQVTQFGKPVTLSCSQTLNHNVMYWYQQKSSQAPKLLFHYYDKDFNNEADTPDNFQSRRPNTSFCFLDIRSPGLGDTAMYLCATSATTSGRPPRDTQYFGPGTRLTVL.

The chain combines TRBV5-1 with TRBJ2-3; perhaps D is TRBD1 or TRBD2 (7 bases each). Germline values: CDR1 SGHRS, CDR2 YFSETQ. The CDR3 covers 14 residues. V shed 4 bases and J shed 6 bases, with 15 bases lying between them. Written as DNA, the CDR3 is TGCGCCAGCAGCATGCAGGGGGGGCTGGATACGCAGTATTTT. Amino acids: CASSMQGGLDTQYF.

CDR3 nucleotide sequence: TGCGCCAGCAGCCAGGAGGGGGACAGAAATCAGCCCCAGCATTTT. Protein sequence: CASSQEGDRNQPQHF. This sequence joins TRBV5-1 and TRBJ1-5; 7 bases map to TRBD1. The CDR3 is 15 residues long. Per germline, CDR1 SGHRS and CDR2 YFSETQ. V was clipped by 4 bases and J by 4 bases; unmatched bases: 8.